The 21 T cell receptor beta chains reported below all come from one sample, sequenced in a study of cytomegalovirus exposure and HLA in healthy donors. The method was immunoSEQ multiplex PCR; TCRdb's version includes in-frame clones alone and lacks a portion of them. The table has roughly 100,000 clones, about 95% seen once. Sequenced material: PBMCs. The receptors derive from a young woman in good health and CMV-seronegative.

The chain uses TRBV19 and TRBJ2-7, with D tentatively TRBD1 (6 bases). CDR1 LNHDA and CDR2 SQIVND come from the germline V gene (reference sequence). This CDR3 is built from 13 residues. Between the trimmed V and J ends, which lost 3 bases and 4 bases, there was a span of 10 bases. The CDR3 here is CASSIRDTYEQYF. Written as DNA, the CDR3 is TGTGCCAGTAGTATTAGGGACACGTACGAGCAGTACTTC. The variable domain in full, with the rest retrieved from reference TRBV19 and TRBJ2-7, is DGGITQSPKYLFRKEGQNVTLSCEQNLNHDAMYWYRQDPGQGLRLIYYSQIVNDFQKGDIAEGYSVSREKKESFPLTVTSAQKNPTAFYLCASSIRDTYEQYFGPGTRLTVT.

CDR3 amino acids: CSVSGTGRYEQYF. For the CDR3, the DNA is TGCAGCGTATCCGGGACAGGGCGGTACGAGCAGTACTTC. The chain links TRBV29-1 to TRBJ2-7; 9 nucleotides line up with TRBD1. Germline CDR1 is SQVTM and CDR2 is ANQGSEA. This CDR3 region has 13 residues. Trimming removed 6 bases from V and 4 bases from J; junction bases left unmatched: 7.

J is TRBJ2-1 and V is TRBV10-1; tentatively, D is TRBD2 (5 bases). Trimming stripped 3 bases from V and 4 bases from J, with 10 bases between. The CDR3 consists of 14 residues. CDR1 and CDR2 (germline): WNHNN, SYGVQD (reference sequence). This chain's CDR3 is CASSDPSGYNEQFF. The CDR3 nucleotides are TGCGCCAGCAGTGACCCTTCGGGGTACAATGAGCAGTTCTTC.

The chain couples TRBV6-1 to TRBJ1-4; the D is unclear. Germline values: CDR1 MNHNS, CDR2 SASEGT. V was cut by 4 bases and J by 3 bases, with 12 bases left in between. The CDR3 loop spans 15 amino acids. The CDR3 here is CASSGSMASNEKLFF. In DNA, the CDR3 is TGTGCCAGCAGTGGAAGTATGGCCTCTAATGAAAAACTGTTTTTT.

This clone was counted once. Here the CDR3 DNA reads TGTGCTAGTGGTTTGGTACAGGGGACAGATTATGGCTACACCTTC. Its translation: CASGLVQGTDYGYTF. V is TRBV12-5 and J is TRBJ1-2, with TRBD1 identical over 7 bases. V shed 0 bases, J shed 5 bases, and the junction held 6 bases outside the gene matches. The length of the CDR3 is 15 residues. Germline loops: CDR1 LGHNT, CDR2 FRNRAP.

The chain combines TRBV4-1 with TRBJ2-7, with unresolved D. The CDR3 contains 15 residues. Germline V CDR1 and CDR2: MGHRA, YSYEKL. The V end lost 0 bases, the J end lost 7 bases, and 16 bases lay between the germline ends. DNA of the CDR3: TGCGCCAGCAGCCAAGATGCCTTTTCCCCAGTGGAGCAGTACTTC. It translates to CASSQDAFSPVEQYF.

This chain joins TRBV7-2 and TRBJ2-1, with 13 bases aligning to TRBD2. The V gene end was trimmed by 5 bases and the J gene end by 1 base; junction bases not matched to a gene: 2. This CDR3 is built from 16 residues. CDR1 and CDR2 from the germline V gene are SGHTA and FQGNSA. CDR3 nucleotide sequence: TGTGCCAGCAGCACTAGCGGGGGGGCGTCCTACAATGAGCAGTTCTTC. Encoded protein: CASSTSGGASYNEQFF. Complete variable domain (other parts from reference TRBV7-2 and TRBJ2-1): GAGVSQSPSNKVTEKGKDVELRCDPISGHTALYWYRQSLGQGLEFLIYFQGNSAPDKSGLPSDRFSAERTGGSVSTLTIQRTQQEDSAVYLCASSTSGGASYNEQFFGPGTRLTVL.

This CDR3 reads CASSPGTSGDQETQYF. In nucleotides, the CDR3 is TGCGCCAGCAGCCCCGGGACTAGCGGGGATCAAGAGACCCAGTACTTC. The chain couples TRBV5-1 to TRBJ2-5; 13 positions agree with TRBD2. The CDR3 runs 16 residues. Germline loops: CDR1 SGHRS, CDR2 YFSETQ. With V trimmed by 4 bases and J by 2 bases, 5 bases remained unmatched.

The chain uses TRBV5-4 and TRBJ2-7; maybe TRBD2 (6 bases). V dropped 4 bases and J dropped 0 bases, with 14 bases sitting between them. Germline V gene sequence: CDR1 SGHNT, CDR2 YYREEE (reference sequence). This CDR3 comprises 15 residues. CDR3 loop: CASSPDPEGSYEQYF. In DNA form, the CDR3 reads TGTGCCAGCAGCCCGGACCCGGAGGGCTCCTACGAGCAGTACTTC.

The chain is built from TRBV5-6 and TRBJ1-5, with TRBD1 matching over 7 bases. This CDR3 region has 14 residues. Trimming took 0 bases from V and 8 from J; bases not matched to a gene: 5. Germline V lookup: CDR1 SGHDT, CDR2 YYEEEE. The CDR3 bases are TGTGCCAGCAGCTTGGGGGCAGGGGGTGAGCCCCAGCATTTT. Protein: CASSLGAGGEPQHF.

This clone qualifies as medium-sized. This chain joins TRBV11-2 and TRBJ2-4, with D hard to call. Per the germline V gene, CDR1 is SGHAT and CDR2 is FQNNGV. The CDR3 runs 14 residues. Between the trimmed V and J ends, which lost 5 bases and 0 bases, there was a span of 8 bases. The CDR3 spells CASSRALAKNIQYF. The CDR3 nucleotides read TGTGCCAGCAGCCGAGCTTTAGCCAAAAACATTCAGTACTTC.

V and J are TRBV7-6 and TRBJ1-1; 11 nucleotides align to TRBD1. The CDR3 covers 15 residues. Germline CDR1 is SGHVS and CDR2 is FNYEAQ. V was pared by 2 bases and J by 5 bases, with 4 bases of the junction left unmatched. Written as DNA, the CDR3 is TGTGCCAGCAGCTTATCGGGACAGGGGGGGACTGAAGCTTTCTTT. This encodes CASSLSGQGGTEAFF.

The gene calls are TRBV6-5 and TRBJ2-7; 9 nucleotides agree with TRBD1. V lost 5 bases to trimming and J lost 3 bases; unmatched junction nucleotides: 5. The CDR3 extends over 14 amino acids. Germline CDR1 MNHEY, CDR2 SVGAGI. The CDR3 nucleotides read TGTGCCAGCAGTGATCCGGGACAGGGCTACGAGCAGTACTTC. It yields the protein CASSDPGQGYEQYF.

The rearrangement links TRBV5-1 to TRBJ1-4; tentatively, D is TRBD1 (6 bases). The CDR3 totals 15 residues. Germline values: CDR1 SGHRS, CDR2 YFSETQ. V was trimmed by 1 base and J by 8 bases, leaving 15 bases between them. The CDR3 loop is CASSLSGAPQEKLFF. CDR3 DNA sequence: TGCGCCAGCAGCTTGTCAGGGGCGCCCCAAGAAAAACTGTTTTTT.

This chain connects TRBV10-3 to TRBJ1-1; the D is unclear. CDR1 ENHRY and CDR2 SYGVKD come from the germline V gene. This CDR3 region has 16 residues. Trimming pared 3 bases from V and 8 bases from J, leaving 22 bases between. DNA for the CDR3: TGTGCCATCAGTGATAAGGGATCTTCTTCGCTAGCCGAAGCTTTCTTT. Residues: CAISDKGSSSLAEAFF.

The V and J genes are TRBV2 and TRBJ1-1, with unresolved D. Trimming stripped 7 bases from V and 5 bases from J, with 11 bases between. The CDR3 has 12 residues. Germline V gives CDR1 SNHLY, CDR2 FYNNEI. CDR3 loop: CASITASTEAFF. The CDR3 bases are TGTGCCAGCATTACAGCTTCTACTGAAGCTTTCTTT.

This chain joins TRBV27 and TRBJ2-5; the match to TRBD1 covers 9 bases. Germline-derived CDR1 and CDR2 are MNHEY and SMNVEV (reference sequence). The CDR3 covers 14 residues. The junction had 7 bases not matched to a gene; V was cut back by 4 bases and J by 7 bases. CDR3 bases: TGTGCCAGCAGTTCGGGACAGGGCGCGAGGACCCAGTACTTC. Its translation: CASSSGQGARTQYF.

The chain joins TRBV11-2 to TRBJ2-2; 16 bases match TRBD2. After removal of 6 bases from V and 8 bases from J, the junction contained 12 bases not matched to a gene. Germline V CDR1 and CDR2: SGHAT, FQNNGV. The CDR3 spans 18 residues. The CDR3 DNA is TGTGCCAGCAGTCCTGGCTCCGGGACTAGCGGGAGGGGTGGGGAGCTGTTTTTT. It yields the protein CASSPGSGTSGRGGELFF.

The chain joins TRBV27 to TRBJ1-5; D call uncertain. Per germline, CDR1 MNHEY and CDR2 SMNVEV (reference sequence). The CDR3 has 15 amino acids. The V end was cut by 2 bases, the J end by 0 bases, with 8 bases between. CDR3 amino acids: CASSLRTGSNQPQHF. The CDR3 region has the DNA TGTGCCAGCAGTTTAAGAACTGGTAGCAATCAGCCCCAGCATTTT.

The chain has TRBV4-3 and TRBJ2-1, with TRBD1 matching over 7 bases. Per germline, CDR1 LGHNA and CDR2 YSLEER. The CDR3 has 14 residues. The J segment lost 4 bases and the V segment lost 1 base, leaving 1 base of the junction unmatched. The CDR3 sequence: CASSQGDRYNEQFF. Written as DNA, the CDR3 is TGCGCCAGCAGCCAAGGGGACAGATACAATGAGCAGTTCTTC.

This chain connects TRBV6-5 to TRBJ2-7; D may be TRBD1 (6 bases). Trimming left V 1 base short and J 4 bases short, with 14 bases between. Germline loops: CDR1 MNHEY, CDR2 SVGAGI. The CDR3 contains 15 residues. CDR3 protein: CASSYYEGQRYEQYF. The CDR3 DNA reads as TGTGCCAGCAGTTACTACGAGGGACAAAGGTACGAGCAGTACTTC.